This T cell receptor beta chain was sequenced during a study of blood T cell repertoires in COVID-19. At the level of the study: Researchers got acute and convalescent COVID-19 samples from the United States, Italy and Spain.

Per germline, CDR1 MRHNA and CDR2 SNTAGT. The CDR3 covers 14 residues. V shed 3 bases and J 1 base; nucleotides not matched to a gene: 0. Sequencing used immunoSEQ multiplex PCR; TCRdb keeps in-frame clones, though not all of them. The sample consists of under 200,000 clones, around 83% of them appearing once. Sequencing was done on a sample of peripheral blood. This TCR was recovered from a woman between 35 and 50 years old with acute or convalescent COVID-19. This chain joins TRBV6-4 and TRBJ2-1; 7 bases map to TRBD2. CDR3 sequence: CASSERGSYNEQFF. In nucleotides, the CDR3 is TGTGCCAGCAGTGAGCGGGGGTCCTACAATGAGCAGTTCTTC.